This entry concerns a single T cell receptor beta chain. This entry is derived from a study of cytomegalovirus exposure and HLA in healthy donors. Background on the study: The approximately 670 first-cohort repertoires and the roughly 130 validation repertoires shared the same platform, a later analysis reported.

Profiled with immunoSEQ multiplex PCR; TCRdb holds only in-frame clones, not every one. The data contain 220,000 or so clones, roughly 84% of them seen just once; the ten biggest clones take up over 13%. The V gene's germline CDR1 is MNHEY and CDR2 SMNVEV (reference sequence). The V and J ends lost 6 bases and 5 bases, in that order; junction bases with no gene match: 3. The CDR3 runs 13 residues. The chain recombines TRBV27 with TRBJ2-7, with 11 bases aligning to TRBD1. The clonotype was recovered from a woman aged 25-40 years in good health and CMV-seropositive. The sample taken for sequencing was PBMCs. This CDR3 is CASSWTGGDEQYF. The CDR3 DNA is TGTGCCAGCAGCTGGACAGGGGGCGACGAGCAGTACTTC.